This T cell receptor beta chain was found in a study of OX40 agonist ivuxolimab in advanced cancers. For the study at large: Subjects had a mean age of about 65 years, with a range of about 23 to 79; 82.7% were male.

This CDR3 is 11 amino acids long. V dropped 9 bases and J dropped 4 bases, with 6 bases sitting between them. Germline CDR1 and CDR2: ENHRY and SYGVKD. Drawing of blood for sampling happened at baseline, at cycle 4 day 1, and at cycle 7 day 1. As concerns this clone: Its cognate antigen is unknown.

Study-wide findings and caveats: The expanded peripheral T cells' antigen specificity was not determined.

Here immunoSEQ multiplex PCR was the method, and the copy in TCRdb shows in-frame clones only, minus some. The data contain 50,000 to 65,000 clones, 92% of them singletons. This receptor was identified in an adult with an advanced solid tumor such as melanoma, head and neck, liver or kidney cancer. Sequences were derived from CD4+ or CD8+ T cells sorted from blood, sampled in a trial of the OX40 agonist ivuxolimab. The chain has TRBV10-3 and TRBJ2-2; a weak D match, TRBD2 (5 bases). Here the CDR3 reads CAMGSTGELFF. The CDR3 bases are TGTGCCATGGGGAGCACCGGGGAGCTGTTTTTT.